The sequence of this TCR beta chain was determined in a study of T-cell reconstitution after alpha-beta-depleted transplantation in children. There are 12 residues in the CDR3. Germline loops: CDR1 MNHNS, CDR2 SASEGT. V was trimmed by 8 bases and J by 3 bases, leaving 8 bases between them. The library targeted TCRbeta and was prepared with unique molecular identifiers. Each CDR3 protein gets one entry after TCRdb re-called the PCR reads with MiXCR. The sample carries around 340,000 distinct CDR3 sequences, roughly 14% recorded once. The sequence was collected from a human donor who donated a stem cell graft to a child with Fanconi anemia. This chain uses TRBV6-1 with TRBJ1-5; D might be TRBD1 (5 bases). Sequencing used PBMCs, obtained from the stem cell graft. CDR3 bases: TGTGCCAGCGGGGACCACAATCAGCCCCAGCATTTT. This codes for CASGDHNQPQHF.